This T cell receptor beta chain was identified in a study of early T cells in non-severe SARS-CoV-2 infection. Study context: Sequenced material consisted of bulk RNA (from unsorted whole blood), and chains were unpaired. Findings of the study overall: There was a bias toward anti-spike CD8 responses in VDJdb matching, which missed private and CD4 specificities.

Between the trimmed V and J ends, which lost 5 bases and 3 bases, there was a span of 5 bases. The germline CDR1 and CDR2 sequences are DFQATT and SNEGSKA (reference sequence). CDR3 length equals 11 residues. As regards this clonotype: Its antigen is currently unknown.

Each single cDNA molecule received a unique molecular identifier. TCRdb used MiXCR to reprocess the 5' RACE reads, holding one entry per CDR3 protein. This repertoire shows tens of thousands of distinct CDR3 sequences, 14% to 15% found once; its top ten account for approximately 6%. Input material: whole blood. The sequence came from an adult who was a healthcare worker with PCR-confirmed SARS-CoV-2 infection or an uninfected control (not recorded which). This chain links TRBV20-1 with TRBJ1-3; D is unclear. The CDR3 DNA reads as TGCAGTGCTGCTAGTGGAAACACCATATATTTT. It codes for CSAASGNTIYF.